This passage covers 5 T cell receptor beta chains from one sample sequenced in a study of Ad26.COV2.S vaccination and SARS-CoV-2 variants. Noted treatment: around 19 received Ad26.COV2.S at low or high dose, single or two shots; several received placebo; per-sample allocation not given. At day 63 after the first vaccine or placebo injection, samples were drawn. Repertoires were generated with immunoSEQ multiplex PCR, while TCRdb's copy carries only in-frame clones and drops some. The data contain a few hundred thousand clones, 85% to 90% of them seen just once; the ten biggest clones take up 4.5% to 7%. Sample: peripheral blood, taken in a trial of Ad26.COV2.S vaccine versus placebo. Receptor source: a person aged 18-65 years who received the Ad26.COV2.S COVID-19 vaccine or a placebo.

The V gene is TRBV24-1, the J gene TRBJ1-5; D gene uncertain. Per germline, CDR1 KGHDR and CDR2 SFDVKD. This CDR3 is built from 14 residues. V lost 4 bases to trimming and J lost 1 base, with 7 bases between them. The CDR3 bases are TGTGCCACCAGTGAGGGAGAAAGCAATCAGCCCCAGCATTTT. Translating gives CATSEGESNQPQHF.

This clone appeared a single time. This chain uses TRBV7-9 with TRBJ2-2, with 8 bases fitting TRBD1. Germline loops: CDR1 SEHNR, CDR2 FQNEAQ (reference sequence). This CDR3 spans 18 amino acids. The J segment lost 4 bases and the V segment lost 1 base, leaving 11 bases of the junction unmatched. CDR3 region: CASSLDRGSLVSTGELFF. The CDR3 bases are TGTGCCAGCAGCTTAGACAGGGGGTCGCTCGTAAGCACCGGGGAGCTGTTTTTT.

The chain combines TRBV19 with TRBJ2-1; possibly TRBD1 or TRBD2 for D (6 bases each). V was shortened by 8 bases and J by 5 bases, with 19 bases between the two germline ends. The length of the CDR3 is 15 residues. Germline V gene sequence: CDR1 LNHDA, CDR2 SQIVND (reference sequence). The CDR3 here is CASHGGTSLDNEQFF. CDR3 sequence (DNA): TGTGCCAGTCATGGGGGGACATCCTTAGACAATGAGCAGTTCTTC.

The genes are TRBV5-8 and TRBJ2-3; 7 bases are a match to TRBD2. CDR1 and CDR2 (germline): SGHTS, YDEGEE. V dropped 3 bases and J dropped 0; count of bases not matched to a gene: 13. CDR3 length: 18 residues. The CDR3 region is CASSSTGVSGSSTDTQYF. CDR3 DNA sequence: TGTGCCAGCAGCTCTACAGGTGTTAGCGGGTCTAGCACAGATACGCAGTATTTT.

The V call is TRBV19, the J call TRBJ1-1; D may be TRBD1 (6 bases). CDR1 and CDR2 (germline): LNHDA, SQIVND (reference sequence). The CDR3 totals 17 residues. Deletions cut 4 bases from V and 0 bases from J, with 18 bases between. This chain's CDR3 is CASSSLGTYTMNTEAFF. CDR3 coding DNA: TGTGCCAGTAGTAGTCTCGGGACATACACTATGAACACTGAAGCTTTCTTT.